Listed below are T cell receptor beta chains from one sample, sequenced in a study of blood T cell repertoires in COVID-19. Some clones are missing from TCRdb's copy, which holds only in-frame ones; the method was immunoSEQ multiplex PCR. The table records 230,000 or so clones, 88% of them present only once. The sample consisted of PBMCs or T cells enriched from blood (not recorded which). These receptors all stem from a woman between 40 and 50 years old with acute COVID-19. Both conserved end residues are part of each CDR3. A D gene is named only where the DNA matches it firmly. Size tells how often a clone was seen (once, few, many) or the class of an expanded clone, and some rows leave it out.

abundance | j_gene | v_gene | d_gene | CDR3aa | CDR3nt
- | TRBJ1-4 | TRBV10-3 | - | CAVKPGTNEKLFF | TGTGCCGTCAAACCTGGCACTAATGAAAAACTGTTTTTT
- | TRBJ2-5 | TRBV5-1 | TRBD2 | CASSLATSGRETQYF | TGCGCCAGCAGCTTGGCGACTAGCGGGAGAGAGACCCAGTACTTC
- | TRBJ1-5 | TRBV6-6 | - | CASSYSGGGRPQHF | TGTGCCAGCAGTTACTCCGGGGGGGGCAGGCCCCAGCATTTT
- | TRBJ2-2 | TRBV18 | - | CASLNQGHTGELFF | TGTGCCAGCCTCAACCAGGGCCACACCGGGGAGCTGTTTTTT
- | TRBJ1-3 | TRBV6-5 | TRBD1 | CASSPLGQIGNTIYF | TGTGCCAGCAGTCCGTTGGGACAGATTGGAAACACCATATATTTT
- | TRBJ2-1 | TRBV30 | - | CAWAARTYNEQFF | TGTGCCTGGGCGGCTAGGACCTACAATGAGCAGTTCTTC
- | TRBJ1-1 | TRBV18 | - | CASSPGRTPYTEAFF | TGTGCCAGCTCACCGGGCCGAACACCCTACACTGAAGCTTTCTTT
- | TRBJ2-5 | TRBV24-1 | TRBD1 | CATSDSPQGALETQYF | TGTGCCACCAGTGATTCGCCACAGGGGGCTCTAGAGACCCAGTACTTC
once | TRBJ2-7 | TRBV6-5 | TRBD1 | CASRGQGASYEQYF | TGTGCCAGCAGGGGACAGGGTGCCTCCTACGAGCAGTACTTC
- | TRBJ2-5 | TRBV19 | TRBD2 | CASSPLSRGLAGPQETQYF | TGTGCCAGTAGTCCCTTGAGCAGGGGCCTAGCGGGACCACAAGAGACCCAGTACTTC
- | TRBJ2-7 | TRBV6-1 | - | CASSELGQGNEQYF | TGTGCCAGCAGTGAACTAGGTCAGGGGAACGAGCAGTACTTC
few | TRBJ1-4 | TRBV29-1 | - | CSVEDGTAIGKLFF | TGCAGCGTTGAAGATGGAACAGCAATTGGAAAACTGTTTTTT
once | TRBJ2-5 | TRBV19 | TRBD2 | CASSELAGGPETQYF | TGTGCCAGTAGCGAACTAGCGGGGGGTCCGGAGACCCAGTACTTC
- | TRBJ2-5 | TRBV18 | - | CASSPRLEMEETQYF | TGTGCCAGCTCACCAAGACTAGAGATGGAAGAGACCCAGTACTTC
- | TRBJ2-5 | TRBV29-1 | TRBD2 | CSVEFGGETQYF | TGCAGCGTTGAATTCGGGGGGGAGACCCAGTACTTC
- | TRBJ2-1 | TRBV18 | - | CASSLSLAYNEQFF | TGTGCCAGCTCCCTCAGTTTAGCATACAATGAGCAGTTCTTC
- | TRBJ1-4 | TRBV20-1 | - | CSAGAGEKLFF | TGCAGTGCAGGGGCTGGGGAAAAACTGTTTTTT
- | TRBJ2-1 | TRBV3-1/TRBV3-2 | TRBD2 | CASSQSTSGGAIYNEQFF | TGTGCCAGCAGCCAATCGACTAGCGGGGGTGCCATATACAATGAGCAGTTCTTC
- | TRBJ1-2 | TRBV19 | TRBD1 | CASMGTGTGYTF | TGTGCCAGTATGGGGACAGGGACCGGCTACACCTTC
- | TRBJ1-2 | TRBV5-1 | - | CASSLVGAGYTF | TGCGCCAGCAGCTTGGTAGGGGCCGGCTACACCTTC
- | TRBJ2-1 | TRBV4-3 | TRBD2 | CASSRGLAAYNEQFF | TGCGCCAGCAGCCGAGGACTAGCGGCCTACAATGAGCAGTTCTTC
few | TRBJ1-2 | TRBV5-4 | - | CASSPFQGNYGYTF | TGTGCCAGCAGTCCCTTTCAGGGTAACTATGGCTACACCTTC
- | TRBJ1-3 | TRBV6-6 | TRBD1 | CASKPSARTGDTIYF | TGTGCCAGCAAACCCTCCGCCCGGACAGGGGACACCATATATTTT
few | TRBJ1-1 | TRBV2 | TRBD1 | CASGPRDRDTEAFF | TGTGCCAGCGGGCCCCGGGACAGGGACACTGAAGCTTTCTTT
- | TRBJ2-7 | TRBV11-2 | - | CASSREEVEQYF | TGTGCCAGCAGCCGAGAAGAGGTCGAGCAGTACTTC
- | TRBJ2-2 | TRBV10-2 | TRBD1 | CASSESQGGTGELFF | TGCGCCAGCAGTGAGTCACAGGGGGGAACCGGGGAGCTGTTTTTT
- | TRBJ2-5 | TRBV14 | TRBD1 | CASSLLGQGARETQYF | TGTGCCAGCAGCCTCCTGGGACAGGGGGCGCGGGAGACCCAGTACTTC
- | TRBJ2-3 | TRBV7-2 | TRBD1 | CASSRQGADTQYF | TGTGCCAGCAGCAGACAGGGGGCAGATACGCAGTATTTT
- | TRBJ2-5 | TRBV27 | - | CASSALGGQETQYF | TGTGCCAGCAGTGCCTTGGGGGGACAAGAGACCCAGTACTTC
once | TRBJ2-2 | TRBV25-1 | - | CASSEWQGLDTGELFF | TGTGCCAGCAGTGAATGGCAGGGGTTGGACACCGGGGAGCTGTTTTTT
- | TRBJ2-2 | TRBV5-1 | TRBD2 | CASSSGLATGELFF | TGCGCCAGCAGCTCGGGACTAGCCACCGGGGAGCTGTTTTTT
- | TRBJ1-2 | TRBV30 | TRBD1 | CAWSADRERGYTF | TGTGCCTGGAGTGCCGACAGGGAAAGAGGCTACACCTTC
- | TRBJ1-1 | TRBV7-2 | - | CASSLVPGMTEAFF | TGTGCCAGCAGCTTAGTACCGGGAATGACTGAAGCTTTCTTT
- | TRBJ1-2 | TRBV12-3/TRBV12-4 | TRBD1 | CASTRDRYGYTF | TGTGCCAGCACCCGGGACAGATATGGCTACACCTTC
- | TRBJ2-1 | TRBV7-9 | TRBD2 | CASSPEFSGGASEQFF | TGTGCCAGCAGCCCAGAATTTAGCGGGGGGGCTAGTGAGCAGTTCTTC
- | TRBJ1-1 | TRBV15 | - | CATSRTGIMNTEAFF | TGTGCCACCAGCAGAACGGGAATTATGAACACTGAAGCTTTCTTT
- | TRBJ2-5 | TRBV19 | - | CASRFGSGEETQYF | TGTGCCAGTAGATTCGGGTCGGGGGAAGAGACCCAGTACTTC
- | TRBJ1-5 | TRBV30 | - | CACSAGGLSNQPQHF | TGTGCCTGTTCGGCCGGAGGACTTAGCAATCAGCCCCAGCATTTT
- | TRBJ1-1 | TRBV11-2 | - | CASRRRSSREAFF | TGTGCCAGCAGACGGAGAAGCTCCCGGGAAGCTTTCTTT